This T cell receptor beta chain was observed in a study of T cells in localized non-small cell lung cancer. Overall study findings and caveats: In adjacent lung, a median roughly 60 of the top 100 tumor clones were found.

Repertoires were generated with immunoSEQ multiplex PCR, while TCRdb's copy carries only in-frame clones and drops some. The data hold tens of thousands of clones, with around 83% observed a single time. The germline V gene has CDR1 MNHEY and CDR2 SMNVEV (reference sequence). The CDR3 consists of 16 residues. Trimming removed 6 bases from V and 6 bases from J, with 21 bases in between. Points on this clone: Its matching antigen is unknown.

The V gene is TRBV27, the J gene TRBJ2-1, with D possibly being TRBD2 (6 bases). The source material was PBMCs, sampled before any cancer treatment. This receptor was taken from a man aged 35-69 years with stage II lung adenocarcinoma. This chain's CDR3 is CASRTLGAGSRNEQFF. The DNA of the CDR3 is TGTGCCAGCAGGACCTTAGGAGCGGGCAGCCGCAATGAGCAGTTCTTC.